This TCR beta chain was found in a study of blood T cell repertoires in COVID-19. Patients in Seattle were enrolled during active infection, then followed longitudinally. Germline lookup yields CDR1 LNHNV and CDR2 YYDKDF (reference sequence). The CDR3 consists of 15 residues. V dropped 0 bases and J dropped 5 bases, with 13 bases sitting between them. Here immunoSEQ multiplex PCR was the method, and the copy in TCRdb shows in-frame clones only, minus some. The sample yields around 150,000 clones, 84% seen once. Source material: peripheral blood. The V gene is TRBV15, the J gene TRBJ1-1; possibly TRBD1 for D (5 bases). This sequence originates from a man between 25 and 39 years old with COVID-19, enrolled during active disease. As DNA, the CDR3 is TGTGCCACCAGCAGAGATGATCAGGGATTAACTGAAGCTTTCTTT. Protein sequence: CATSRDDQGLTEAFF.